A single T cell receptor beta chain is shown here with its context. A second PCR, run for roughly 6 to 11 cycles, used a sample-barcoded 5' primer plus a J-beta primer mix. A single record per CDR3 protein comes from TCRdb applying MiXCR to the 5' RACE reads. The table lists 890,000 or so distinct CDR3 sequences, 62% of them singletons. These data are taken from a study of blood T cells in healthy people across ages. The germline CDR1 and CDR2 sequences are DFQATT and SNEGSKA (reference sequence). V lost 7 bases and J 3 bases, leaving 13 bases between the germline ends. This CDR3 has 13 amino acids. This rearrangement joins TRBV20-1 to TRBJ1-5; D uncertain. Sample: blood. The origin of this receptor is a man aged 25-45 years in good health. The CDR3 coding sequence is TGCAGTGGGGAGGGCGCCTCCAATCAGCCCCAGCATTTT. Its protein is CSGEGASNQPQHF.